The clone carrying this TCR beta chain showed up many times. Its cognate antigen is unknown. Unmatched junction bases numbered 2, after V lost 1 base and J lost 5 bases. Germline lookup yields CDR1 SGHTA and CDR2 FQGNSA. The CDR3 length is 14 residues. Relying on iRepertoire HTBI primers and Arm-PCR of CDR3 regions, the team built TCR beta libraries. TCRdb reanalysed the multiplex PCR reads using MiXCR and keeps one entry per CDR3 protein. The sample lists hundreds of thousands of distinct CDR3 sequences; 15% were seen once. The data are from a study of regulatory T cells in long-lasting Graves disease. General study points: Shared public clonotypes totalled approximately 3,000 in persistent patients, compared with about 970 in new patients.

The sample's time point: newly diagnosed GD, antithyroid drugs for less than 3 months. After RNA was extracted from PBMCs, the TCR library was made from it. Diagnosing Graves' disease relied on the American Thyroid Association guidelines. This sequence joins TRBV7-2 and TRBJ1-5, with 7 positions matching TRBD1. The sequencing used peripheral blood mononuclear cells (PBMCs), collected at new diagnosis, from a patient treated with antithyroid drugs. The origin of this receptor is a female donor with Graves disease. CDR3 sequence: CASSLVTGDQPQHF. The CDR3 DNA reads TGTGCCAGCAGCTTAGTAACAGGGGATCAGCCCCAGCATTTT.